This entry features one TCR beta chain sequence. The sample belongs to a study of blood T cell repertoires in COVID-19. Study-level background: Samples came from the United States, Italy and Spain, spanning acute and convalescent COVID-19. Sources were T cells, B-cell-depleted T cells, or PBMCs; the material itself was cDNA or gDNA.

Original handling: Reference gene primer amplification yielded estimated nucleated cell counts. TCRdb keeps only in-frame clones here, not all; method: immunoSEQ multiplex PCR. The DNA gave D and trimming, while V, J and clone size come from that table. The sample carries around 190,000 clones, approximately 90% recorded once. This CDR3 spans 14 amino acids. CDR1 and CDR2 from the germline V gene are SGHKS and YYEKEE (reference sequence). The V end lost 1 base, the J end lost 5 bases, and 9 bases lay between the germline ends. This TCR derives from a human donor in a cohort sampled during active COVID-19. Sequenced: peripheral blood. The rearrangement uses TRBV5-5 and TRBJ2-2; D remains ambiguous. The CDR3 sequence is CASSLQVGTGELFF. CDR3 bases: TGTGCCAGCAGCTTGCAGGTTGGGACCGGGGAGCTGTTTTTT.